The T cell receptor beta chain described here comes from a study of blood T cell repertoires in COVID-19 (dated by TCRdb to 2019 to 2021). Concerning the study at large: Samples covering the acute and convalescent phases of COVID-19 were provided by collaborators in the United States, Italy and Spain. The prospective study material was composed of cDNA or gDNA derived from T cells, B-cell-depleted T cells, or PBMCs. Deeply sampled blood TCRbeta repertoires from subjects exposed to, actively infected with, or recovered from COVID-19 were included in the dataset. The repertoires were released in a freely available public database intended as a resource for research on the immune response to SARS-CoV-2. The samples were drawn from the first 160 participants of the ongoing ImmuneRACE study and from 950 to 1,500 subjects provided by 6 global collaborators. Nearly every sample came with metadata listing a de-identified subject ID, COVID-19 status, age in years and sex. HLA class I and class II types, where available, came from metadata supplied by the sample provider rather than from assay-based typing. General conclusions and limits of the study: The amount of clinical and demographic metadata varied by source and participant and was provided uncurated.

This clone was seen a single time. This clone's antigen is unknown. Per-base qualities were not stored, and no clone one base away is much larger. The CDR3, from cysteine to phenylalanine, totals 15 residues. Just the 45-base CDR3 DNA is kept, in frame starting at base 1. The germline V gene encodes CDR1 SQVTM and CDR2 ANQGSEA. Ends trimmed: V by 3 bases, J by 0 bases; bases unmatched to a gene: 6. TCRbeta CDR3 regions were amplified from genomic DNA by means of the immunoSEQ Assay, a bias-controlled multiplex PCR. The authors processed their data as follows. Nucleated cell counts per sample were estimated from amplification of reference gene primers within the assay. To quantify the absolute abundance of each unique TCRbeta CDR3 rearrangement, sequence reads were collapsed and filtered. Productive Simpson clonality was computed per sample as the square root of Simpson's diversity index over productive rearrangements. The immuneACCESS repertoire file appears here via TCRdb, limited to in-frame rearrangements. These files lack a portion of the clones; in checked studies, under half of the deficit traces to unresolved V genes, and the cause of the others is not known. V and J calls and clone size follow that table, whereas D and trimming were derived from the DNA. The sample includes about 75,000 clones, with roughly 84% observed a single time. The ten largest clones take up about 22% of the sample.

Each collaborating institution followed its own protocols to collect whole blood in K2EDTA tubes. Collaborator samples were shipped for TCRbeta analysis as frozen whole blood, isolated PBMCs, or DNA extracted from either sample type. Material for sequencing was peripheral blood. This chain is built from TRBV29-1 and TRBJ1-1; TRBD1 lines up with 8 middle nucleotides. The sequence was collected from a woman aged 45-59 years with acute or convalescent COVID-19. The DNA sequence is as follows: TGCAGCGTTGACAGGGGGCAGGGAATGAACACTGAAGCTTTCTTT. This encodes CSVDRGQGMNTEAFF.